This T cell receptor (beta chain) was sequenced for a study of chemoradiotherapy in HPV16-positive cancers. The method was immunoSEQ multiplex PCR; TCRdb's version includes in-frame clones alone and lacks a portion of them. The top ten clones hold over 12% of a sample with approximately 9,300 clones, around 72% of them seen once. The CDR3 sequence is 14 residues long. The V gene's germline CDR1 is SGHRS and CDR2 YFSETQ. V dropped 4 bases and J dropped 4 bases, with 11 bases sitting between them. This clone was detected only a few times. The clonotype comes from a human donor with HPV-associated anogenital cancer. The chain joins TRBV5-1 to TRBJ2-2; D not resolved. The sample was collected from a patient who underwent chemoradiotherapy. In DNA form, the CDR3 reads TGCGCCAGCAGCCTTGGTTGGGGCACCGGGGAGCTGTTTTTT. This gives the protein CASSLGWGTGELFF. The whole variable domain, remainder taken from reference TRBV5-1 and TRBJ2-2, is KAGVTQTPRYLIKTRGQQVTLSCSPISGHRSVSWYQQTPGQGLQFLFEYFSETQRNKGNFPGRFSGRQFSNSRSEMNVSTLELGDSALYLCASSLGWGTGELFFGEGSRLTVL.